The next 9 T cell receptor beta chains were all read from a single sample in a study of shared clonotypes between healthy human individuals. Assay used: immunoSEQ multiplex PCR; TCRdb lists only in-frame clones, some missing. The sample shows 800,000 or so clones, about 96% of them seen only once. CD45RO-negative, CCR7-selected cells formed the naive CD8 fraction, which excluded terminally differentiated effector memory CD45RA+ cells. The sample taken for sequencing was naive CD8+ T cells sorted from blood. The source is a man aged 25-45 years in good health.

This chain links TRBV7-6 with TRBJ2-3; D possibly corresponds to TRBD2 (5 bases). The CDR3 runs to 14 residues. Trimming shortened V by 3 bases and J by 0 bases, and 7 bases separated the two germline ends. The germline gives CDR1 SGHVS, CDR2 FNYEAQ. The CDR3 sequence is CASSFGGSTDTQYF. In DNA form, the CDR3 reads TGTGCCAGCAGCTTTGGCGGGAGCACAGATACGCAGTATTTT.

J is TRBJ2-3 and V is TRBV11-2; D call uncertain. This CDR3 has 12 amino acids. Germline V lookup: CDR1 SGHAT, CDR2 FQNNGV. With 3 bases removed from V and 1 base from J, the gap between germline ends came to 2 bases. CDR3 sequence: CASSFGTDTQYF. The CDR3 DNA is TGTGCCAGCAGCTTCGGCACAGATACGCAGTATTTT.

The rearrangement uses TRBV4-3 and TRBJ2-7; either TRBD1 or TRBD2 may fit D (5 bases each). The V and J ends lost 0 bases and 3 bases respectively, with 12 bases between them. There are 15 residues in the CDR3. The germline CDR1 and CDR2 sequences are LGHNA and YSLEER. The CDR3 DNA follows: TGCGCCAGCAGCCAAGAAGGGGTGGGGGACTACGAGCAGTACTTC. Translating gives CASSQEGVGDYEQYF.

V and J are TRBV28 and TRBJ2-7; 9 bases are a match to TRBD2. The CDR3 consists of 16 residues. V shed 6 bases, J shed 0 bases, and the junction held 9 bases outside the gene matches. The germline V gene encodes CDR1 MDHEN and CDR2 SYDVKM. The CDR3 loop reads CASSLQLAGFSYEQYF. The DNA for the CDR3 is TGTGCCAGCAGCCTGCAACTAGCGGGCTTCTCCTACGAGCAGTACTTC.

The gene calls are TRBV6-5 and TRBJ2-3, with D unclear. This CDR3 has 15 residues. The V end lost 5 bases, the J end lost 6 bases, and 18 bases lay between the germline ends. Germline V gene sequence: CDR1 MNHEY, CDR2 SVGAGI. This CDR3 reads CASSKPLGLGDTQYF. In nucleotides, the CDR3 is TGTGCCAGCAGTAAACCCCTAGGTTTGGGGGATACGCAGTATTTT.

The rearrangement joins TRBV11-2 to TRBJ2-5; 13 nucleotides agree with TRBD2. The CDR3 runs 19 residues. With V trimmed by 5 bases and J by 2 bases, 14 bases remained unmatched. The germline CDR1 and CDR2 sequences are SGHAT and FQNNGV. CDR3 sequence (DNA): TGTGCCAGCAGCCCATCCCAGGGACTAGCGGGAATGGGGCAAGAGACCCAGTACTTC. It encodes CASSPSQGLAGMGQETQYF. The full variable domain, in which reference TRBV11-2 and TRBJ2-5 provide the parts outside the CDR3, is EAGVAQSPRYKIIEKRQSVAFWCNPISGHATLYWYQQILGQGPKLLIQFQNNGVVDDSQLPKDRFSAERLKGVDSTLKIQPAKLEDSAVYLCASSPSQGLAGMGQETQYFGPGTRLLVL.

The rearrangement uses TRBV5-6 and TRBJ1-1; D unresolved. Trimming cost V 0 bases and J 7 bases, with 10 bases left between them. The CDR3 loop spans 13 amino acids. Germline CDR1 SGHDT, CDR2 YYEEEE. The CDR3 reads CASSLANQYEAFF. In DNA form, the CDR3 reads TGTGCCAGCAGCTTGGCCAACCAGTATGAAGCTTTCTTT.

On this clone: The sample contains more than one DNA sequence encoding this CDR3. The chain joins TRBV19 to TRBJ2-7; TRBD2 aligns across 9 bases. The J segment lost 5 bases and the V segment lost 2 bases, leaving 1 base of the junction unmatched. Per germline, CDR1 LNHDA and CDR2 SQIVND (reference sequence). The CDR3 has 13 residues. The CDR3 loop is CASSISGRNEQYF. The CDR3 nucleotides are TGTGCCAGTAGTATAAGCGGGAGGAACGAGCAGTACTTC.

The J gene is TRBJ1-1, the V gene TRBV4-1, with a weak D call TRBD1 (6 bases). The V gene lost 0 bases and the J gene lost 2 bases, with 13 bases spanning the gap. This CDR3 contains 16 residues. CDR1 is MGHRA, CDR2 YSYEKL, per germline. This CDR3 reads CASSQDRGGGNTEAFF. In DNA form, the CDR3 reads TGCGCCAGCAGCCAAGATCGGGGTGGGGGCAACACTGAAGCTTTCTTT.